This note documents a single TCR beta chain sequence. What antigen it recognizes has not been identified. Gene designations and germline sequences in this entry are those of the mouse. The read ends 1 residue before the CDR3 terminus; that terminus is restored from the germline J gene. The sample originates from a study of tissue T cells after allogeneic stem cell transplantation (dated by TCRdb to 2021 to 2024). Regarding the research as a whole: The study profiled TCR beta repertoires across many tissues from research autopsies of patients with and without GVHD, plus mouse models of GVHD. The human arm was conducted as a prospective observational study, and neither blinding nor randomization was performed. General study outcomes and caveats: Which tissue TCRs were alloreactive or antigen-specific was not determined in the study, and some clones might have been persisting host cells. In both patients and mice, T cells from blood and spleen picked up only a limited part of the TCR repertoire that was detected in tissues. Within patients, how anatomically similar tissues were was a major factor shaping TCR repertoire composition, regardless of disease or transplant status. Not many T cell clones showed up in more than one patient, yet clustering based on motifs uncovered repertoire signatures that were shared across patients in a tissue-specific way. A small and clinically heterogeneous patient cohort was studied, and sampling depth was acknowledged as a limitation.

The meaning of the sample's time point label: mouse harvest day 7 after allogeneic transplant. Mouse grafts combined 10^7 T-cell-depleted bone marrow cells with 10^6 splenic CD5+ T cells, given via tail vein injection. A major MHC-mismatch B6 (H2b) into BALB/c (H2d) model was used to model mouse GVHD, and tissues were profiled at day 7 or 14. On day 7 or 14 post-transplant, mouse tissues and retro-orbital blood were harvested with separate sterile tools for each animal, and livers were flushed beforehand. Before genomic DNA was isolated with the DNeasy Blood & Tissue Kit, mouse tissues were minced with razor blades in buffered saline. CDR1 KGHPV and CDR2 FQNQEV were looked up in the germline V gene (reference sequence). V is trimmed back by 2 bases and J by 7 bases, and the junction contains 4 bases that no gene match accounts for. Measured from the cysteine to the phenylalanine, the CDR3 is 15 residues long. The CDR3 was read in part: 42 bases, with the frame set at base 1.

Library construction relied on the immunoSEQ multiplex PCR assay. TCRbeta CDR3 sequencing was performed at survey depth by Adaptive Biotechnologies, and CDR3 sequences, V/J genes, productive frequency and template counts were reported. Amplification of TCR beta CDR3 regions was performed from genomic DNA rather than from RNA. Per the authors' processing: Jensen-Shannon divergence served to quantify pairwise repertoire overlap between tissues, with 0 meaning identical and 1 meaning complete divergence. Tissues were clustered by single-linkage agglomerative hierarchical clustering of pairwise JSD values, and the clustering results were displayed as dendrograms. All patient samples were analyzed with GLIPH2 using simulation_depth 1000, kmer_min_depth 3 and cdr3_length_cutoff 8, and only groups containing more than two unique CDR3s were kept. A standardized tissue-overlap score was generated by extrapolating Jaccard GLIPH-group overlap across patients to a standard repertoire size of 1000 clones. To look at how diversity was associated with clinical or experimental variables, linear mixed-effect models were used, with tissue treated as a fixed effect and individual treated as a random effect. TCRdb took this table from immuneACCESS and kept in-frame rearrangements with V and J called. Such tables lack part of the clones; where checked against another copy, unresolved V genes explain under half of the gap, and the rest is unexplained. The D gene and trimming were derived from the DNA, and the V and J assignments and clone size from that table. The sample table contains 2,200 or so clones; only one count was recorded for around 55% of them. In total, the top ten clones hold around 19% of the sample.

Sequencing input: liver tissue. The sequence came from a female BALB/c mouse given C57BL/6 T cells with graft-versus-host disease after an allogeneic hematopoietic cell transplant. Recombination joined TRBV26 with TRBJ1-6; the central 8 bases match TRBD1. TRBJ1-6 is reported as an ORF; its role is uncertain. The part of the CDR3 DNA that was read is TGTGCCAGCAGTCTGACAGGGGGGAGGAATTCGCCCCTCTAC. Translation gives CASSLTGGRNSPLY. The CDR3 as a whole reads CASSLTGGRNSPLYF.